These T cell receptor beta chains were read from a single sample in a study of CD8 T cells in Susac syndrome. A single record per CDR3 protein comes from TCRdb applying MiXCR to the immunoSEQ multiplex PCR reads. The sample holds about 82,000 distinct CDR3 sequences, about 96% seen once. Material: CD8+ T cells from PBMCs. Every receptor here comes from a human donor with Susac syndrome. The CDR3 runs from the conserved cysteine through the conserved F or W. D genes are given only for firm matches.

D gene: -; J gene: TRBJ1-6; V gene: TRBV14; CDR3 DNA: TGTGCCAGCAGCCAAGGGTGGACAGACTATTCACCCCTCCACTTT; CDR3 protein: CASSQGWTDYSPLHF
D gene: -; J gene: TRBJ1-2; V gene: TRBV29-1; CDR3 DNA: TGCAGCGTTGAAGTACAGTTGGGCGGCTACACCTTC; CDR3 protein: CSVEVQLGGYTF
D gene: -; J gene: TRBJ1-2; V gene: TRBV14; CDR3 DNA: TGTGCCAGCAGCCGGACGTCCGGGACCTACTATGGCTACACCTTC; CDR3 protein: CASSRTSGTYYGYTF
D gene: TRBD2; J gene: TRBJ2-1; V gene: TRBV13; CDR3 DNA: TGTGCCAGCAGCCCCCCCGGTGCCCTAGCGGGGTACAATGAGCAGTTCTTC; CDR3 protein: CASSPPGALAGYNEQFF
D gene: -; J gene: TRBJ1-2; V gene: TRBV27; CDR3 DNA: TGTGCCAGCAGTCACGGGAGGGCCTATGGCTACACCTTC; CDR3 protein: CASSHGRAYGYTF
D gene: -; J gene: TRBJ1-5; V gene: TRBV19; CDR3 DNA: TGTGCCAGTACCCCCGTGGGTCGCGGTCAGCCCCAGCATTTT; CDR3 protein: CASTPVGRGQPQHF
D gene: TRBD1; J gene: TRBJ2-5; V gene: TRBV7-6; CDR3 DNA: TGTGCCAGCAGCTTGACAGGGGATAGGGAGACCCAGTACTTC; CDR3 protein: CASSLTGDRETQYF
D gene: -; J gene: TRBJ2-3; V gene: TRBV4-3; CDR3 DNA: TGCGCCAGCAGCGAAGACCCAGATACGCAGTATTTT; CDR3 protein: CASSEDPDTQYF
D gene: -; J gene: TRBJ1-6; V gene: TRBV11-2; CDR3 DNA: TGTGCCAGCAGCTTTGGGAACGCGCCGCCTAATTCACCCCTCCACTTT; CDR3 protein: CASSFGNAPPNSPLHF
D gene: -; J gene: TRBJ1-6; V gene: TRBV6-5; CDR3 DNA: TGTGCCAGCAGTTACCAGGGCCGGAGCTCCTATAATTCACCCCTCCACTTT; CDR3 protein: CASSYQGRSSYNSPLHF
D gene: TRBD2; J gene: TRBJ2-5; V gene: TRBV20-1; CDR3 DNA: TGCAGTGCTAGGGCGGGGGGACGACAAGAGACCCAGTACTTC; CDR3 protein: CSARAGGRQETQYF
D gene: -; J gene: TRBJ1-6; V gene: TRBV30; CDR3 DNA: TGTGCCTGGAGTCTGGGGGCGGATAATTCACCCCTCCACTTT; CDR3 protein: CAWSLGADNSPLHF
D gene: TRBD1; J gene: TRBJ2-7; V gene: TRBV6-2/TRBV6-3; CDR3 DNA: TGTGCCAGCAGGGACGATCTGAGGACAGGCTACTACGAGCAGTACTTC; CDR3 protein: CASRDDLRTGYYEQYF
D gene: TRBD1; J gene: TRBJ1-6; V gene: TRBV29-1; CDR3 DNA: TGCAGCGCCTCGACAGGGGACGGATCACCCCTCCACTTT; CDR3 protein: CSASTGDGSPLHF
D gene: -; J gene: TRBJ1-1; V gene: TRBV5-1; CDR3 DNA: TGCGCCAGCAGCTCTCAGACAACCATGAACACTGAAGCTTTCTTT; CDR3 protein: CASSSQTTMNTEAFF
D gene: -; J gene: TRBJ2-1; V gene: TRBV29-1; CDR3 DNA: TGCAGCGTTGTGCCCAGGGAAGGCTATGAGCAGTTCTTC; CDR3 protein: CSVVPREGYEQFF
D gene: TRBD1; J gene: TRBJ2-7; V gene: TRBV12-3/TRBV12-4; CDR3 DNA: TGTGCCAGCAGTTGGAGGGGGGACAGGGCCTCCTACGAGCAGTACTTC; CDR3 protein: CASSWRGDRASYEQYF
D gene: -; J gene: TRBJ1-1; V gene: TRBV29-1; CDR3 DNA: TGCAGCGTTGTATGGCGGGAGAGAGGAGCTTTCTTT; CDR3 protein: CSVVWRERGAFF
D gene: -; J gene: TRBJ2-3; V gene: TRBV13; CDR3 DNA: TGTGCCAGCAGCTTGATTACAGATACGCAGTATTTT; CDR3 protein: CASSLITDTQYF
D gene: -; J gene: TRBJ1-2; V gene: TRBV25-1; CDR3 DNA: TGTGCCAGCAGTGAAGTGGGCAGTTCCTACACCTTC; CDR3 protein: CASSEVGSSYTF
D gene: -; J gene: TRBJ1-5; V gene: TRBV12-3/TRBV12-4; CDR3 DNA: TGTGCCAGCAGTTCACAGTTTCAGCCCCAGCATTTT; CDR3 protein: CASSSQFQPQHF
D gene: TRBD1; J gene: TRBJ2-1; V gene: TRBV15; CDR3 DNA: TGTGCCACCAGCAGAGGAGGGGGACAGGGGGCAAATGAGCAGTTCTTC; CDR3 protein: CATSRGGGQGANEQFF
D gene: -; J gene: TRBJ1-5; V gene: TRBV20-1; CDR3 DNA: TGCAGTGCTAGGAGCACCCGGGACAATCAGCCCCAGCATTTT; CDR3 protein: CSARSTRDNQPQHF